This T cell receptor (beta chain) was sequenced in a study of shared clonotypes between healthy human individuals. Study conclusions and caveats: Memory subsets generally showed smaller estimated richness than naive subsets did.

Naive CD8 cells lacked CD45RO and underwent positive selection for CCR7, leaving out terminally differentiated effector memory CD45RA+ cells. The assay ran at deep level. Sorted-subset replicate PCR reactions contained roughly 200 ng DNA, corresponding to tens of thousands of T cell genomes. This table comes from immunoSEQ multiplex PCR, and its TCRdb copy is limited to in-frame clones, with some not included. The sample holds fewer than 800,000 clones, approximately 90% seen once. This clone is a singleton in its sample. Its antigen is unidentified. There are 13 residues in the CDR3. V trimming: 6 bases; J trimming: 4 bases; junction bases outside the gene matches: 4. Germline V gene lookup returns CDR1 MNHNS and CDR2 SASEGT.

Material: naive CD8+ T cells sorted from blood. This chain joins TRBV6-1 and TRBJ1-1; 8 bases agree with TRBD1. The source of this sequence is a man aged 25-40 years in good health. CDR3 DNA sequence: TGTGCCAGCAGCCAGGGGGCGCTCACTGAAGCTTTCTTT. This gives the protein CASSQGALTEAFF.